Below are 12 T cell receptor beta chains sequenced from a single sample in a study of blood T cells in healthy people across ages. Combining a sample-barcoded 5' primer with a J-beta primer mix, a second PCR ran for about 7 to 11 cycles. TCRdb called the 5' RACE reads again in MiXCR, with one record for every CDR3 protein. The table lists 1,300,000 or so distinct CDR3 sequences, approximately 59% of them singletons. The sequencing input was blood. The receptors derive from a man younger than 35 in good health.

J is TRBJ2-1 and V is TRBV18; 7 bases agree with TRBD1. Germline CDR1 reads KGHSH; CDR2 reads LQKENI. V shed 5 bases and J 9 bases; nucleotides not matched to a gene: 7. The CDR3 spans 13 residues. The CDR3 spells CASSLGGQFEQFF. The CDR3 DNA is TGTGCCAGCTCATTAGGGGGACAGTTTGAGCAGTTCTTC.

Here the CDR3 reads CSARGGLAWRSTYNEQYF. DNA of the CDR3: TGCAGTGCCAGGGGGGGACTAGCCTGGAGGTCCACCTACAATGAGCAGTACTTC. This sequence joins TRBV20-1 and TRBJ2-1, with 9 bases lining up with TRBD2. Gene TRBJ2-7 matches the end of the DNA better, so the J call may be wrong. CDR3 length: 18 residues. Looked up from germline, CDR1 is DFQATT and CDR2 is SNEGSKA (reference sequence).

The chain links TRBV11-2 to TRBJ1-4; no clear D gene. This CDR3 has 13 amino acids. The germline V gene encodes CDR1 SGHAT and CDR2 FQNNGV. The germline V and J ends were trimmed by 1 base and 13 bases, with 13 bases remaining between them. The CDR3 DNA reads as TGTGCCAGCAGCTTAGTAACTTCCGTCGGACTGTTTTTT. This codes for CASSLVTSVGLFF.

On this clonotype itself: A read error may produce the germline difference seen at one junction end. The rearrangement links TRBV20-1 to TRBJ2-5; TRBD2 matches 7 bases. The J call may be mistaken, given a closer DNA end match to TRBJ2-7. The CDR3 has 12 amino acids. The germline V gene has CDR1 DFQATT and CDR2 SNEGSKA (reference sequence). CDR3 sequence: CSGDYRVSEQYF. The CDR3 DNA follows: TGTAGTGGGGACTATCGGGTTAGCGAGCAGTACTTC.

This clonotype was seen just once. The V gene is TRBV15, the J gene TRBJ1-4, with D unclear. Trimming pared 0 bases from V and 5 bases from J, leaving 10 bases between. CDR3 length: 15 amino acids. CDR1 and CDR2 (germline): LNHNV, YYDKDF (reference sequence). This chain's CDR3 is CATSREGIRNEKLFF. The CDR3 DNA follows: TGTGCCACCAGCAGAGAGGGAATCAGGAATGAAAAACTGTTTTTT.

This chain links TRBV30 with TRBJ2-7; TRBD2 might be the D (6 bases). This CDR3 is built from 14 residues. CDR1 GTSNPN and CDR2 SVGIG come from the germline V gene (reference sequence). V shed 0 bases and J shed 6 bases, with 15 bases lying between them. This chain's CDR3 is CAWSVGAGAFEQYF. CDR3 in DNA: TGTGCCTGGAGTGTTGGAGCGGGCGCCTTCGAGCAGTACTTC. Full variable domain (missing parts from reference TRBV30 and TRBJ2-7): SQTIHQWPATLVQPVGSPLSLECTVEGTSNPNLYWYRQAAGRGLQLLFYSVGIGQISSEVPQNLSASRPQDRQFILSSKKLLLSDSGFYLCAWSVGAGAFEQYFGPGTRLTVT.

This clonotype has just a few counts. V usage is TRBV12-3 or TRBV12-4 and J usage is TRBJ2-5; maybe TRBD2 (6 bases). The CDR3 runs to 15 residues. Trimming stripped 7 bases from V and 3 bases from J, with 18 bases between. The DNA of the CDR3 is TGTGCCAGCACTCCTAATGTCGGCGGGGAAGAGACCCAGTACTTC. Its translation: CASTPNVGGEETQYF.

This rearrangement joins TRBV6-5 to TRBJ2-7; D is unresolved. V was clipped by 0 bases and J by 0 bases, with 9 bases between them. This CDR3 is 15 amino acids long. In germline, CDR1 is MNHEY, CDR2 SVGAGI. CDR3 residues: CASSYSSVSSYEQYF. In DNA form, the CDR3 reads TGTGCCAGCAGTTACTCTTCGGTGAGCTCCTACGAGCAGTACTTC.

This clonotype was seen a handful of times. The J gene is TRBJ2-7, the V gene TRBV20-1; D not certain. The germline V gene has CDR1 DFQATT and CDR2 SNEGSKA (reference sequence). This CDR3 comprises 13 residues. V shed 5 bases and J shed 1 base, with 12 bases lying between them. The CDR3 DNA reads TGCAGTGCTGCGTGGACGGAATCCTACGAGCAGTACTTC. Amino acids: CSAAWTESYEQYF.

Written as DNA, the CDR3 is TGTGCCAGCAGCTTAGCGGCGGAAGCAGGGTACGAGCAGTACTTC. This translates into CASSLAAEAGYEQYF. The V call is TRBV7-2, the J call TRBJ2-5; D is possibly TRBD1 (5 bases). The J call may be faulty, since TRBJ2-7 better matches the DNA end. CDR1 and CDR2 from the germline V gene are SGHTA and FQGNSA. The CDR3 runs 15 residues.

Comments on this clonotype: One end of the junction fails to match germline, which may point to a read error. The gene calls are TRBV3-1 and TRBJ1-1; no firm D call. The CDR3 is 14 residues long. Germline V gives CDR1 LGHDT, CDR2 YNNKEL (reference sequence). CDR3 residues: CASSQAHSSSGSFF. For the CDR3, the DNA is TGTGCCAGTAGCCAAGCCCACAGTTCGAGCGGATCTTTCTTT.

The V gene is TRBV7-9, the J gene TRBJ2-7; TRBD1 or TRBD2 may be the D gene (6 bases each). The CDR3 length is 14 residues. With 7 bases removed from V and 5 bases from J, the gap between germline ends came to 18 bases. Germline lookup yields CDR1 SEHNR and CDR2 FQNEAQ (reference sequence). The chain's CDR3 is CASTVGGGIDEQYF. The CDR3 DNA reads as TGTGCCAGCACCGTAGGAGGGGGGATCGACGAGCAGTACTTC.